A few counts support the clone carrying this T cell receptor beta chain. Its antigen is unknown. TCRdb reprocessed the reads via MiXCR and lists one record per CDR3 protein. The repertoire holds fewer than 900,000 distinct CDR3 sequences, with 25% to 30% as singletons. The V gene's germline CDR1 is SNHLY and CDR2 FYNNEI. The length of the CDR3 is 14 residues. Between the trimmed V and J ends, which lost 7 bases and 7 bases, there was a span of 17 bases. These data are taken from a study of T cell repertoires in cytomegalovirus infection. This TCR was sampled from a human donor in good health (CMV status not recorded). Some clones in this sample may be carry-over from other donors' samples. The sample consisted of cultured CD8+ T cells from PBMCs, taken from culture after CMV antigen stimulation. The rearrangement joins TRBV2 to TRBJ2-1; D may be TRBD1 (6 bases). The CDR3 loop is CASIYRDIVNEQFF. The CDR3 bases are TGTGCCAGCATTTACAGGGATATCGTTAATGAGCAGTTCTTC.